This record covers a single T cell receptor beta chain. Antigen unknown. The data stem from a study of OX40 agonist ivuxolimab in advanced cancers. Study-level information: While on treatment, patients had intravenous ivuxolimab at 0.01 to 10 mg/kg every 2 weeks. Patients assigned to dose escalation were diagnosed with hepatocellular carcinoma, melanoma, renal cell or head and neck cancer.

The repertoire was sequenced with immunoSEQ multiplex PCR; TCRdb's copy has only in-frame clones and lacks some. Of about 60,000 clones in the sample, about 86% were seen once. Study observations and caveats: More expanded clones were found, on average, in CD8+ than in CD4+ T cells.

Germline-derived CDR1 and CDR2 are MNHEY and SMNVEV (reference sequence). CDR3 length equals 11 residues. V was trimmed by 4 bases and J by 8 bases, leaving 8 bases between them. Blood sampling took place at baseline, cycle 4 day 1, and cycle 7 day 1. The chain combines TRBV27 with TRBJ1-1; D remains ambiguous. This TCR was sampled from an adult with an advanced solid tumor such as melanoma, head and neck, liver or kidney cancer. Here the sequenced sample was CD4+ or CD8+ T cells sorted from blood, taken in a trial of the OX40 agonist ivuxolimab. The CDR3 nucleotides are TGTGCCAGCAGTTCTTCACAGGAAGCTTTCTTT. Its protein is CASSSSQEAFF.